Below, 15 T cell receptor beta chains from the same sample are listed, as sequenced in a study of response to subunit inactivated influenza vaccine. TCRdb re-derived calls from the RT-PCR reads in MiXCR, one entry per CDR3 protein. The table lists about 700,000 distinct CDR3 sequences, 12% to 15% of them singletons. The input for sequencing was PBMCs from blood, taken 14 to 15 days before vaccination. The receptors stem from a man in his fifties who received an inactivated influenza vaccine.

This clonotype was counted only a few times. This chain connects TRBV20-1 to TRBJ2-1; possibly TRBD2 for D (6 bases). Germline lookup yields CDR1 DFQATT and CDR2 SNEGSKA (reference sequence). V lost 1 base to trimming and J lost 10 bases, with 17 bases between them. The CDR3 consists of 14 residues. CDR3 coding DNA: TGCAGTGCTAGAGTGATCGGGGGAGTAGAGGAGCAGTTCTTC. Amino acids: CSARVIGGVEEQFF.

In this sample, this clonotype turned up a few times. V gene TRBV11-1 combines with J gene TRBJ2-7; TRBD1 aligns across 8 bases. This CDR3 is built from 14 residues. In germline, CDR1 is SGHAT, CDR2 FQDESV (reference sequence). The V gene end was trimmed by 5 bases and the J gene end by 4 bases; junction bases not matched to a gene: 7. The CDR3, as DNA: TGTGCCAGCAGCGGTCGGGACAGGCTTTACGAGCAGTACTTC. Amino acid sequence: CASSGRDRLYEQYF.

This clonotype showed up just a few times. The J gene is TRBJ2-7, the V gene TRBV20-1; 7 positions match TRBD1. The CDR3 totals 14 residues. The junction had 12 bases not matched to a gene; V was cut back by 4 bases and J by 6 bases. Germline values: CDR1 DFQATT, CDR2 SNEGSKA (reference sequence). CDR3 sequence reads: CSAISRDSPTEQYF. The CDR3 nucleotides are TGCAGTGCTATATCCCGGGACAGTCCTACCGAGCAGTACTTC.

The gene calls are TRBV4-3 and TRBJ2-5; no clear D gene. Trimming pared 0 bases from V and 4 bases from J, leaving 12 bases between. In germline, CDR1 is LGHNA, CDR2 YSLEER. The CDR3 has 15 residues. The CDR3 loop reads CASSQDLRFAETQYF. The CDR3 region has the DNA TGCGCCAGCAGCCAAGATCTTAGGTTTGCAGAGACCCAGTACTTC.

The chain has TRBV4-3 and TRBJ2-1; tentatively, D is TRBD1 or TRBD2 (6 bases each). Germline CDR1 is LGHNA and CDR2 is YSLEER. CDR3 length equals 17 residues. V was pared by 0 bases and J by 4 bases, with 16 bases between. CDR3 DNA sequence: TGCGCCAGCAGCCAAGATTTATCGAGGGGGGCATACAATGAGCAGTTCTTC. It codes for CASSQDLSRGAYNEQFF.

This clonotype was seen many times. CDR3 amino acids: CASSLEPGLSGTDTQYF. The DNA for the CDR3 is TGCGCCAGCAGCTTGGAGCCGGGACTAAGTGGAACAGATACGCAGTATTTT. V gene TRBV5-1 combines with J gene TRBJ2-3, with 7 bases lining up with TRBD2. The ends lost 0 bases at V and 3 bases at J; junction bases unmatched: 10. Germline-derived CDR1 and CDR2 are SGHRS and YFSETQ. The CDR3 is 17 residues long.

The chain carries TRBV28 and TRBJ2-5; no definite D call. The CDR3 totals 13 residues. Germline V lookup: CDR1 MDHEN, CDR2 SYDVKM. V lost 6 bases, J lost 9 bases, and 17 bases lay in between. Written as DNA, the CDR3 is TGTGCCAGCAGCCGCGGACCCTCTCGGGCCCAGTACTTC. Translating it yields CASSRGPSRAQYF.

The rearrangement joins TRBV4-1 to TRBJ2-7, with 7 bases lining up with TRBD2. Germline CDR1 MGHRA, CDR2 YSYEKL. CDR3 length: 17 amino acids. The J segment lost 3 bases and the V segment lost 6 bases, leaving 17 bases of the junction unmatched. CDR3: CASSPRSGRGSDYEQYF. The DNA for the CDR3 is TGCGCCAGCAGTCCAAGATCTGGGAGGGGATCGGACTACGAGCAGTACTTC.

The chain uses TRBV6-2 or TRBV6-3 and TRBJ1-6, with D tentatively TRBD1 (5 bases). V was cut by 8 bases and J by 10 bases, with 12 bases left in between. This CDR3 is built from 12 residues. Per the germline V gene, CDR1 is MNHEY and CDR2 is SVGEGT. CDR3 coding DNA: TGTGCCAGCGGTCAGGGTCTCTCACCCCTCCACTTT. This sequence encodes CASGQGLSPLHF.

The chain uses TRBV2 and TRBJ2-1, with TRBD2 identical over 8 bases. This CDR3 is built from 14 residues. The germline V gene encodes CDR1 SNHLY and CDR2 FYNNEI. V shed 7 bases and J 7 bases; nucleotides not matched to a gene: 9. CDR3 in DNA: TGTGCCAGCACTGGGCGGGAGGTTCGGAATGAGCAGTTCTTC. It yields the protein CASTGREVRNEQFF.

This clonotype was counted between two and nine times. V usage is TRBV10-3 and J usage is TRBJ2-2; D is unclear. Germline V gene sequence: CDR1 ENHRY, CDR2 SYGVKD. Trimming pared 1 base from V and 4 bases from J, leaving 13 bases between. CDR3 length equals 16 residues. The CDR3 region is CAISELEPGPTGELFF. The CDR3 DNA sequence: TGTGCCATCAGTGAGTTGGAGCCAGGCCCCACCGGGGAGCTGTTTTTT.

DNA for the CDR3: TGTGCCAGCAGCCAGGCCGGGACAGGGAGCTCCTACAATGAGCAGTTCTTC. Translating it yields CASSQAGTGSSYNEQFF. The chain recombines TRBV4-2 with TRBJ2-1; 9 bases are shared with TRBD1. Germline CDR1 is LGHNA and CDR2 is YNFKEQ. After removal of 3 bases from V and 0 bases from J, the junction contained 6 bases not matched to a gene. The CDR3 consists of 17 residues.

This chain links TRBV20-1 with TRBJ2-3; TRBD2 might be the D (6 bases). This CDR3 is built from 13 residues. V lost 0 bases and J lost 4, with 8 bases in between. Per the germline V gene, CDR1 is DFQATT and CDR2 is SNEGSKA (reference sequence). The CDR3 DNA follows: TGCAGTGCTAGAGATTCGGGGGCAGATACGCAGTATTTT. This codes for CSARDSGADTQYF.

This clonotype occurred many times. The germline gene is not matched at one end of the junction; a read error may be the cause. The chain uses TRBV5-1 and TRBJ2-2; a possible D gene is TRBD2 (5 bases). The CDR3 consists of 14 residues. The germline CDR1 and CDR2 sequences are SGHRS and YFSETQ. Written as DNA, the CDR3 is TGTGCCAGCAGCCTCGTGAGGGACACCGGGGAGCTGTTTTTT. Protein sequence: CASSLVRDTGELFF.

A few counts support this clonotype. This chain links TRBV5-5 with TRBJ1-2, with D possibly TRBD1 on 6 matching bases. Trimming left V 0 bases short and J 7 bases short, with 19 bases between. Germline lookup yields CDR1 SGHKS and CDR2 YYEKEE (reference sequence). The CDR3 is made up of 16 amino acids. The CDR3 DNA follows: TGTGCCAGCAGCTTGGATCGGACAGCGGGCTCCTTTGGCTACACCTTC. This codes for CASSLDRTAGSFGYTF.